This entry is about one T cell receptor (beta chain). This clone's antigen is unknown. No base-level quality is on record; no much larger clone is a single base apart. Using the deep immunoSEQ assay, multiplex PCR amplified TCR CDR3 regions from genomic DNA. Genomic DNA extracted from each cell subset was distributed evenly over all wells of several immunoSEQ 96-well plates, and each plate served as one replicate. For sorted subsets, each replicate PCR was loaded with 200 ng genomic DNA, equivalent to 30,000 or so T cell genomes. Purified libraries were measured with a Qubit 3.0 fluorometer, size-checked on a Bioanalyzer 2100, and measured again with the KAPA Library Quantification kit. A separate single-read 150-cycle Illumina NextSeq 550 flow cell was used to sequence each immunoSEQ 96-well plate. Concerning the study's data processing: Because the immunoSEQ output included only junctional sequences and no quality scores, the filtering could not be the same as the filtering used for full-length reads. Sequences were annotated with PyIR, a Python wrapper for IgBLAST v1.9, using IMGT germline references to assign V/J genes and CDR3. Any read was removed if the V/J assignment was weak (E-value above 1e-6), the CDR3 was missing, or the read contained stop codons, out-of-frame junctions, or ambiguous translated residues. V3J clonotypes were defined as sequences sharing the same inferred V gene, J gene, and CDR3 amino acid sequence. To compute the percentage overlap between repertoires, the number of shared unique clonotypes was divided by the size of the smaller repertoire. Three approaches were used to assess repertoire richness: RTK rarefaction, the Chao1 estimator, and Recon v2.1 estimates of unobserved clonotypes. For all TCRbeta clonotypes obtained by the gDNA method from four donors, generation probabilities were computed with OLGA. Entries here come from immuneACCESS through TCRdb and include only in-frame sequences with V and J called. Some clones fail to appear in such tables; in the studies checked, an unresolved V gene covers under half of the shortfall, and the cause of the remainder is unknown. Clonal size and the V and J genes are those of that table, whereas D and trimming came from the DNA. Recorded for this sample are 1.4 million to 1.5 million clones; approximately 97% of them occurred a single time. Of the sample, about 1% is held by the ten largest clones.

Donors were healthy HIV-negative adults with no recently reported acute infections or vaccinations. All donors were Caucasian adults living in Nashville, Tennessee, USA. CD4+ T cells were enriched through magnetic negative selection, after which naive cells were positively selected on CD45RA and the remaining negative fraction served as the memory subset. Blood was obtained by leukapheresis, after which PBMCs were separated by Ficoll-Histopaque density gradient centrifugation and cryopreserved in liquid nitrogen vapor phase. Analytical flow cytometry was used to check the purity and quantity of each magnetically sorted T cell population. Each sorted fraction had its genomic DNA isolated and then quantified by UV absorbance on a Nanodrop 2000c. These data originate in a study of shared clonotypes between healthy human individuals (dated by TCRdb to between 2020 and 2021). For context, the study as a whole: The cohort comprised a couple of women and a few men aged 18 to 49 years. For each donor, CD4 naive and CD4 memory were each run on three plates, CD8 naive on two plates, and CD8 memory on one plate. To estimate repertoire size and how much clonotypes are shared between individuals, the study performed deep sequencing of blood TCR repertoires from 4 to 6 healthy adults. To increase sequencing depth and limit assay-specific biases, TCR repertoire library preparation and sequencing were carried out by different laboratories using diverse techniques. Each donor's leukapheresis produced roughly between about 0.85 and 10 billion PBMCs. The research as a whole found: Based on pairwise subsampling, the degree of clonotype sharing among donors was expected to be affected by sequencing depth. Compared with non-shared clonotypes, the clonotypes found in all four sorted-subset donors had higher generation probabilities. The small number of donors limited the genetic and exposure-history diversity represented. Across a handful of donors, approximately 4.6% of naive CD4, 3.5% of naive CD8, approximately 2.5% of memory CD4, and 0.4% of memory CD8 clonotypes were shared. Estimated clonotype richness was generally larger for naive than for memory subsets. Sampling was restricted to blood, and TCR repertoires in tissues likely differ from the TCR repertoires found in blood. Incomplete sequencing was indicated by rarefaction of sorted-subset datasets, despite the large sequencing depth.

Reading from cysteine to phenylalanine, the CDR3 counts 16 amino acids. Left in the record is the CDR3 DNA by itself, 48 bases read in frame from the first base. Based on the germline V gene (reference sequence), the CDR1 and CDR2 sequences are LNHDA and SQIVND. V drops 6 bases and J drops 0 bases, leaving 15 bases in between. In this chain, TRBV19 is recombined with TRBJ1-5, and possibly TRBD1, on 6 matching bases. This sequence originates from a man aged 25-40 years in good health. The specimen sequenced was naive CD4+ T cells sorted from blood. What this sample's cell subset or site label stands for: CD45RA+ positively selected. The DNA reads TGTGCCAGTAGGGTAACAGGGCGTCATAGCAATCAGCCCCAGCATTTT. Its translation reads: CASRVTGRHSNQPQHF. Full variable domain (CDR3 extended with the reference TRBV19 and TRBJ1-5 proteins): DGGITQSPKYLFRKEGQNVTLSCEQNLNHDAMYWYRQDPGQGLRLIYYSQIVNDFQKGDIAEGYSVSREKKESFPLTVTSAQKNPTAFYLCASRVTGRHSNQPQHFGDGTRLSIL.